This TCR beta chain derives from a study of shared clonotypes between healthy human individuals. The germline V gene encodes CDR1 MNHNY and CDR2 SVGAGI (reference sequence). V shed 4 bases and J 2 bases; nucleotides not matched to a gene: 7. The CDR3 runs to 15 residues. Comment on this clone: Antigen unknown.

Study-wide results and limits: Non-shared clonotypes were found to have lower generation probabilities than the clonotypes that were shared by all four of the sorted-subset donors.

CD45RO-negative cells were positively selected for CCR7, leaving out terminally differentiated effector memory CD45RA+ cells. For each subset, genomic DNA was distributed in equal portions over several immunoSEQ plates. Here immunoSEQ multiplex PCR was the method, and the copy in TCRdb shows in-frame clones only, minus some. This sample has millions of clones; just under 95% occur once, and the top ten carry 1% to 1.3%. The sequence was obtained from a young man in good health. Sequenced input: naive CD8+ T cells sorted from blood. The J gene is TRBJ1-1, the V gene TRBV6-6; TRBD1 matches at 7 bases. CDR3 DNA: TGTGCCAGCAGTTTCTCCACAGGGGCTAACACTGAAGCTTTCTTT. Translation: CASSFSTGANTEAFF.